Listed below are T cell receptor beta chains from one sample, sequenced in a study of blood T cell repertoires in COVID-19. The assay was immunoSEQ multiplex PCR, and TCRdb's table has in-frame clones only and misses some. The sample includes over 250,000 clones, roughly 91% of them seen just once. The sample was PBMCs or T cells enriched from blood (not recorded which). These receptors were obtained from a woman aged 55-70 years who had recovered from COVID-19. Both conserved end residues are part of each CDR3.

v_call	j_call	cdr3_aa
TRBV28	TRBJ1-4	CASSGAVPNEKLFF
TRBV2	TRBJ1-1	CASYPRGARTEAFF
TRBV12-5	TRBJ1-3	CASGFELSGNTIYF
TRBV6-5	TRBJ2-7	CASSYSPSGSYEQYF
TRBV5-4	TRBJ1-5	CASSPDRQSPQHF
TRBV28	TRBJ2-4	CASSKTIAKNIQYF
TRBV2	TRBJ2-7	CASSISYEQYF
TRBV19	TRBJ2-7	CASTPTGSSYEQYF
TRBV9	TRBJ2-4	CATRTAKNIQYF
TRBV5-8	TRBJ2-6	CASSRYRTAGANVLTF
TRBV7-9	TRBJ1-6	CASSPPGGGSPLHF
TRBV4-1	TRBJ2-7	CASSQGDNYEQYF
TRBV18	TRBJ2-3	CASSPQGQGKSHTQYF
TRBV14	TRBJ2-1	CASSPGTGQFDEQFF
TRBV27	TRBJ1-6	CASSFRDRGANSPLHF